This TCR beta chain was identified in a study of siplizumab effects on memory and regulatory T cells. It was approximately 9.8 x 10^4 TCR templates that were assayed per sample. Produced via immunoSEQ multiplex PCR; TCRdb's table is partial and in-frame only. The sample comprises approximately 97,000 clones, around 90% of which are singletons, and around 1.1% rests with the top ten. Points from the study as a whole: Whether the proliferating Tregs (from siplizumab cultures) were suppressive was not confirmed. Greater diversity than memory cells seemed evident in naive T cells, which also appeared to be major alloresponse contributors.

The V and J ends lost 2 bases and 3 bases respectively, with 5 bases between them. CDR1 is KGHSH and CDR2 is LQKENI in the germline V gene. There are 12 residues in the CDR3. With respect to this clone: Its cognate antigen is unknown.

Sequencing was performed on CD4+ T cells sorted from blood. The V call is TRBV18, the J call TRBJ2-7; TRBD2 might be the D (5 bases). This clonotype was obtained from a human donor in good health. Here the CDR3 reads CASSPEGYEQYF. DNA of the CDR3: TGTGCCAGCTCACCAGAGGGCTACGAGCAGTACTTC.